The clone carrying this T cell receptor (beta chain) was counted a single time. Its target is not known. Germline lookup yields CDR1 SEHNR and CDR2 FQNEAQ (reference sequence). The CDR3 runs 15 residues. V was pared by 3 bases and J by 5 bases, with 7 bases of the junction left unmatched. This record belongs to a study of shared clonotypes between healthy human individuals. Deep-level settings were used for running the assay. In the original analysis: Junction-only sequences without quality scores were provided by ImmunoSEQ, so filtering was different. TCRdb's table, derived via immunoSEQ multiplex PCR, lists solely in-frame clones and lacks some. The V and J calls and the clone size are those of that table, but D and trimming were determined from the DNA. Of about 2.4 million clones in the sample, under 95% were seen once. Study results and caveats: Between several donors, naive CD4 clonotypes were shared at a level of around 4.9%.

The clonotype comes from a man aged 18-30 years in good health. Some clones in this sample may be carry-over from other donors' samples. The J gene is TRBJ2-3, the V gene TRBV7-9; 8 nucleotides agree with TRBD1. The sequenced sample consisted of naive CD4+ T cells from PBMCs. Subset of the sample: CD45RA+ positively selected. The CDR3 sequence is CASSFQRTGIDTQYF. DNA of the CDR3: TGTGCCAGCAGCTTCCAAAGGACAGGGATAGATACGCAGTATTTT.